This T cell receptor beta chain was sequenced during a study of CD8 T cells in ankylosing spondylitis. General study results and limits: There was a TCR beta motif, made of eight highly homologous variants, that appeared characteristic of ankylosing spondylitis blood. Past research had described some motif variants in reactive arthritis synovial fluid and blood. Within matched ankylosing spondylitis synovial fluid, disease-linked clones were reportedly significantly enriched.

The CDR3 extends over 16 amino acids. V dropped 5 bases and J dropped 2; count of bases not matched to a gene: 5. Germline V lookup: CDR1 KGHDR, CDR2 SFDVKD. MiXCR, applied by TCRdb to the 5' RACE reads, yields one record per CDR3 protein. The table includes roughly 490,000 distinct CDR3 sequences, about 5% detected once. This clonotype was detected ten times or more. As yet, its antigen is unknown. The sequencing input was blood, either unsorted or a sorted T cell fraction (not recorded which). The chain has TRBV24-1 and TRBJ2-1, with 10 positions matching TRBD2. The sequence was collected from a male donor with ankylosing spondylitis. The CDR3 DNA reads as TGTGCCACCAGTGCCCTAGCGGGGGATGCCTACAATGAGCAGTTCTTC. It encodes CATSALAGDAYNEQFF.